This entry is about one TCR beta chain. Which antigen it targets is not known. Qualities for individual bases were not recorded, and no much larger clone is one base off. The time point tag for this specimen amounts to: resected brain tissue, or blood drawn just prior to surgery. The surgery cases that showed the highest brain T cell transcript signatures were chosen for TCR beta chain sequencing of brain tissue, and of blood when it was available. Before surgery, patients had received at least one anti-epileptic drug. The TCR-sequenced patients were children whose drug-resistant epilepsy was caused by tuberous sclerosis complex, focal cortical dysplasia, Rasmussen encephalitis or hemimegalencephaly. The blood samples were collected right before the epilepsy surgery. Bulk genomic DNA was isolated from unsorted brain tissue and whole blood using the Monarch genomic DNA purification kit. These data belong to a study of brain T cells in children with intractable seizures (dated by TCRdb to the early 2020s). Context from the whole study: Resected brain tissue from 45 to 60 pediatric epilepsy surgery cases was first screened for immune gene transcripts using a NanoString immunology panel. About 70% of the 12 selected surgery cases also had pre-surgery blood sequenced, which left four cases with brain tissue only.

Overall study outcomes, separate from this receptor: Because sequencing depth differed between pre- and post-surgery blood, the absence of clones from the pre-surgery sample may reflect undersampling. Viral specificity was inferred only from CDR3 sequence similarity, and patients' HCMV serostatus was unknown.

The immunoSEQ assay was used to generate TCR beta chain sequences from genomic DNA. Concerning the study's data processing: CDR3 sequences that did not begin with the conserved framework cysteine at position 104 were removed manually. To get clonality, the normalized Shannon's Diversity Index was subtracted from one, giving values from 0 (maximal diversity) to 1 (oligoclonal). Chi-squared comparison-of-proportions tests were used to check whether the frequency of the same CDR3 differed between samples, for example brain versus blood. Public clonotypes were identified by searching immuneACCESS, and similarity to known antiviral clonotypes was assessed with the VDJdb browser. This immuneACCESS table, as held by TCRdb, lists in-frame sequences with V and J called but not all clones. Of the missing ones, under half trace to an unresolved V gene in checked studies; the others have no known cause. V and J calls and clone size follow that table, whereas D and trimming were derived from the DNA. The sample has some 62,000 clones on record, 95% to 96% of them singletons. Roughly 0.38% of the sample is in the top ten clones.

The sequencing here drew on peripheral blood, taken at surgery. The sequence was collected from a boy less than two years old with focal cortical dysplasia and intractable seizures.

In nucleotide form, the sequence is TGTGCCAGCAGAGGACAGGGTCTGCAGCAGTACTTC. Its translation reads: CASRGQGLQQYF. This receptor chain uses TRBV11-2 and TRBJ2-7, with TRBD1 matching 8 junction bases. The germline V gene yields SGHAT for CDR1 and FQNNGV for CDR2. The CDR3 contains 12 residues, cysteine and phenylalanine counted. CDR3 DNA only is kept here, 36 bases in frame from base 1. V loses 6 bases at its end and J loses 8 bases; junction bases beyond the gene matches: 6.